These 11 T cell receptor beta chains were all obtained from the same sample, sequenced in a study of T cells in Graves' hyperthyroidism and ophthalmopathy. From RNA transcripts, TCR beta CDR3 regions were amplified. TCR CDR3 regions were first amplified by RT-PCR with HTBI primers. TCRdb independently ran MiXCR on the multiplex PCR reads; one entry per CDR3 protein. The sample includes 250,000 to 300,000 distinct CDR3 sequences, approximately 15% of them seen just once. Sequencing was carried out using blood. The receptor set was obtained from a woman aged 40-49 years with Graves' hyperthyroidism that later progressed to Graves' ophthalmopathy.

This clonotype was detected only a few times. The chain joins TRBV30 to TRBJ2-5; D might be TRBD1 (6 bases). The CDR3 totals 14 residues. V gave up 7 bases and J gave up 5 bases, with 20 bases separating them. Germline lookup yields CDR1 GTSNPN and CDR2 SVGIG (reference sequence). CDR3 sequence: CAYTRRTASETQYF. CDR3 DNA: TGTGCCTATACCCGGAGGACAGCGTCCGAGACCCAGTACTTC.

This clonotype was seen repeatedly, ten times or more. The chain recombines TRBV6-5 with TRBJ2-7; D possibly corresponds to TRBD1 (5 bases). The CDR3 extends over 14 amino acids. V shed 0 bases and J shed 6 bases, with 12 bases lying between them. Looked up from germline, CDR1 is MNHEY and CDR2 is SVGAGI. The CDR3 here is CASSYSRVVGEQYF. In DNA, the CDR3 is TGTGCCAGCAGTTACTCCAGGGTGGTTGGCGAGCAGTACTTC.

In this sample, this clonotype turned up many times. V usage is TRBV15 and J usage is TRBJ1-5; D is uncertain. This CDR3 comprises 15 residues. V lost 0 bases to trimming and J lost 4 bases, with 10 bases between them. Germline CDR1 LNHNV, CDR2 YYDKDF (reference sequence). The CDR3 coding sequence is TGTGCCACCAGCAGAGATTACGGACCAAATCAGCCCCAGCATTTT. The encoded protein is CATSRDYGPNQPQHF.

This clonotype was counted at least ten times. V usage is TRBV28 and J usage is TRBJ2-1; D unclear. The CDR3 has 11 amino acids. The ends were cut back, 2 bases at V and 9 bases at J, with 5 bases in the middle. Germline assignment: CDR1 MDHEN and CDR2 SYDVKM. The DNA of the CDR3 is TGTGCCAGCAGTTTAGTTCTTGAGCAGTTCTTC. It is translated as CASSLVLEQFF.

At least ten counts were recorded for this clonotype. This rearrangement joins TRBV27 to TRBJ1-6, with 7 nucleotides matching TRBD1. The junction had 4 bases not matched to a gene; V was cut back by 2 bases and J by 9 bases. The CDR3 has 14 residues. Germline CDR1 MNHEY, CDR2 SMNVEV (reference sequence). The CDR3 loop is CASSLTGDPSPLHF. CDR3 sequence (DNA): TGTGCCAGCAGTTTAACAGGGGATCCTTCACCCCTCCACTTT.

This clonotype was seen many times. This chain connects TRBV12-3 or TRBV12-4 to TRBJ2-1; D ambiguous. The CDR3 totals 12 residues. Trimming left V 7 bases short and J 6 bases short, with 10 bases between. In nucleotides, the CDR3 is TGTGCCAGCACACTTCTCCCCAATGAGCAGTTCTTC. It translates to CASTLLPNEQFF.

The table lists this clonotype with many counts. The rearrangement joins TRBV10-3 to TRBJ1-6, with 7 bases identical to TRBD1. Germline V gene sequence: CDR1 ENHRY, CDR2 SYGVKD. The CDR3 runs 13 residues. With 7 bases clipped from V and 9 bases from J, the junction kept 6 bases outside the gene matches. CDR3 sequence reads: CAIKGQWGSPLHF. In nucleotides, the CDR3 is TGTGCCATCAAGGGACAGTGGGGTTCACCCCTCCACTTT.

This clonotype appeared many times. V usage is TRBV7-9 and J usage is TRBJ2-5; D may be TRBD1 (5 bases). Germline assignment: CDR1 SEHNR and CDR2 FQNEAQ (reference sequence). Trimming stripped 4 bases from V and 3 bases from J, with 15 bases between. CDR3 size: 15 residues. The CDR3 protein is CASSSGLGSKETQYF. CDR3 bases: TGTGCCAGCAGCTCAGGGCTGGGGTCAAAAGAGACCCAGTACTTC.

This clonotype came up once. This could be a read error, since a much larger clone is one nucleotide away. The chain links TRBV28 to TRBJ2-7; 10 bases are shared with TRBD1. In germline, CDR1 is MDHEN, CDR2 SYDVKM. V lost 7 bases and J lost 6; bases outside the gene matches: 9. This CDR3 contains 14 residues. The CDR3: CASKPGTGVFEQYF. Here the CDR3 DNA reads TGTGCCAGCAAACCCGGGACAGGGGTCTTCGAGCAGTACTTC.

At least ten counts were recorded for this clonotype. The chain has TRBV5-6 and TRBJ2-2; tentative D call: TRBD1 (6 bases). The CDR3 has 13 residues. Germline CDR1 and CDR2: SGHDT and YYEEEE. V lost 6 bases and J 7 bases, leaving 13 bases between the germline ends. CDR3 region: CASTWDKDGELFF. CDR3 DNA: TGTGCCAGCACCTGGGACAAAGACGGGGAGCTGTTTTTT.

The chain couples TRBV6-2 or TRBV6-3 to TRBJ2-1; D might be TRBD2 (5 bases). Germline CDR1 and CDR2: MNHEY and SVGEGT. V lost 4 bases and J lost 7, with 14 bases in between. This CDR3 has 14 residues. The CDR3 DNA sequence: TGTGCCAGCAGTTCCCCCCTAGCTCGGAATGAGCAGTTCTTC. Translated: CASSSPLARNEQFF.